These 7 T cell receptor beta chains were all obtained from the same sample, sequenced in a study of blood T cell repertoires in COVID-19. The repertoire was sequenced with immunoSEQ multiplex PCR; TCRdb's copy has only in-frame clones and lacks some. The sample gives approximately 210,000 clones, around 84% of which show up once; roughly 21% is in the top ten. The sequenced sample consisted of peripheral blood. The source of these receptors is a man between 25 and 39 years old with active or convalescent COVID-19.

The J gene is TRBJ2-1, the V gene TRBV4-1, with TRBD2 identical over 9 bases. CDR1 MGHRA and CDR2 YSYEKL come from the germline V gene. CDR3 size: 14 residues. V trimming: 7 bases; J trimming: 8 bases; junction bases outside the gene matches: 9. The chain's CDR3 is CASTVAGAGDEQFF. The CDR3 DNA is TGCGCCAGCACGGTAGCGGGGGCCGGGGATGAGCAGTTCTTC.

This chain uses TRBV6-4 with TRBJ2-7; D is possibly TRBD1 (6 bases). Per the germline V gene, CDR1 is MRHNA and CDR2 is SNTAGT. Trimming removed 4 bases at V and 10 bases at J, with 17 bases between. This CDR3 contains 13 residues. CDR3 in DNA: TGTGCCAGCAGTGGAAACAGGGCCTGGGGTCAGTACTTC. This codes for CASSGNRAWGQYF.

As to this clone: Other DNA sequences in the sample encode the same CDR3. The chain uses TRBV6-5 and TRBJ2-7, with 10 bases fitting TRBD1. This CDR3 has 14 amino acids. Germline trimming cut 4 bases from V and 3 bases from J; bases unmatched to any gene: 3. Germline V gene sequence: CDR1 MNHEY, CDR2 SVGAGI. The CDR3 DNA sequence: TGTGCCAGCAGTTTCAGGACAGGGGGCTACGAGCAGTACTTC. Translating gives CASSFRTGGYEQYF.

The chain carries TRBV12-3 or TRBV12-4 and TRBJ1-2; D uncertain. The CDR3 has 13 residues. Trimming took 6 bases from V and 1 from J, leaving 9 bases between them. CDR3 coding DNA: TGTGCCAGCAGCCCGCCCAGTAACTATGGCTACACCTTC. It specifies CASSPPSNYGYTF.

The chain combines TRBV4-3 with TRBJ2-3; 10 bases match TRBD2. CDR3 size: 17 residues. The germline V gene has CDR1 LGHNA and CDR2 YSLEER. V shed 2 bases, J shed 6 bases, and the junction held 11 bases outside the gene matches. The CDR3 region is CASSQTLSGGARDTQYF. CDR3 coding DNA: TGCGCCAGCAGCCAAACCCTCAGCGGGGGGGCAAGGGATACGCAGTATTTT.

This sequence joins TRBV30 and TRBJ2-7; TRBD1 matches 9 bases. The germline V gene has CDR1 GTSNPN and CDR2 SVGIG (reference sequence). The CDR3 has 15 residues. The CDR3 bases are TGTGGGACCGGGACAGGGCCCCAAAAAACCTACGAGCAGTACTTC. It encodes CGTGTGPQKTYEQYF. Filled out from reference TRBV30 and TRBJ2-7, the complete variable domain reads SQTIHQWPATLVQPVGSPLSLECTVEGTSNPNLYWYRQAAGRGLQLLFYSVGIGQISSEVPQNLSASRPQDRQFILSSKKLLLSDSGFYLCGTGTGPQKTYEQYFGPGTRLTVT.

This clone came up once. The chain uses TRBV5-4 and TRBJ1-2, with D possibly being TRBD1 (6 bases). CDR1 SGHNT and CDR2 YYREEE come from the germline V gene (reference sequence). The CDR3 length is 14 residues. The V gene lost 0 bases and the J gene lost 2 bases, with 8 bases spanning the gap. The CDR3 loop is CASSLADRNYGYTF. In DNA form, the CDR3 reads TGTGCCAGCAGCTTGGCTGACAGGAACTATGGCTACACCTTC.